This T cell receptor (beta chain) was retrieved from a study of cytomegalovirus exposure and HLA in healthy donors. Primers included in the PCR were 60 Vbeta and 13 Jbeta primers. The protocol was immunoSEQ multiplex PCR, while the TCRdb copy is restricted to in-frame clones and leaves out a portion. The data show approximately 140,000 clones, around 78% seen once. With regard to this clone: Its matching antigen is unknown.

CDR1 and CDR2 from the germline V gene are SGHKS and YYEKEE (reference sequence). CDR3 length: 16 amino acids. With 3 bases removed from V and 0 bases from J, the gap between germline ends came to 14 bases. General observations from the study: Serostatus for CMV was the only available immune exposure information. Certain indistinguishable V segments, among them TRBV6-2 and TRBV6-3, were excluded.

This chain connects TRBV5-5 to TRBJ2-3; D is possibly TRBD1 (5 bases). Source material: PBMCs. The clonotype was recovered from a woman aged 45-60 years in good health and CMV-seronegative. This CDR3 is CASSWGRRTSTDTQYF. CDR3 bases: TGTGCCAGCAGCTGGGGCCGGCGTACTAGCACAGATACGCAGTATTTT.